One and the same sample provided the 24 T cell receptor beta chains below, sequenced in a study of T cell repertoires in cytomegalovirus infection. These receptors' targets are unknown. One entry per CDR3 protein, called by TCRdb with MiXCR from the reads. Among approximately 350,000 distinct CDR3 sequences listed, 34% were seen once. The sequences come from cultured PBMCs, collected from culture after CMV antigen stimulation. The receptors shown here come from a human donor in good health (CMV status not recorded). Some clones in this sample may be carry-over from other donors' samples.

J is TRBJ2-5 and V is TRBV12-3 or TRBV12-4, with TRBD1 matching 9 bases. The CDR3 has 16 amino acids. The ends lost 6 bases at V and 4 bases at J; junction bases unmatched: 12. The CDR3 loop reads CASSETGTGRRETQYF. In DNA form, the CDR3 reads TGTGCCAGCAGCGAAACCGGGACAGGGAGGCGAGAGACCCAGTACTTC.

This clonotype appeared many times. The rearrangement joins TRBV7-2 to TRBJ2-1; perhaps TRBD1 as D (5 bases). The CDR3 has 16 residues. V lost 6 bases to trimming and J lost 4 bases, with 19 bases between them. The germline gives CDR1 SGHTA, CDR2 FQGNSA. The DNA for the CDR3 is TGTGCCAGCAGGCACGCAAGGGGCAGTACTTACAATGAGCAGTTCTTC. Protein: CASRHARGSTYNEQFF.

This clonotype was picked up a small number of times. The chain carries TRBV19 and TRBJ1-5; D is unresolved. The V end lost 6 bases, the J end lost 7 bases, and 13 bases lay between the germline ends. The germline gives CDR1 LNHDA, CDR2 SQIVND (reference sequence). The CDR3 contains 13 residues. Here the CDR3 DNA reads TGTGCCAGTAGGAGAGAGTGGGAGCAGCCCCAGCATTTT. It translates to CASRREWEQPQHF.

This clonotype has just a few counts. The CDR3 spells CASSLNGRAGETQYF. The CDR3 nucleotides read TGTGCCAGCAGCTTAAACGGGAGGGCGGGAGAGACCCAGTACTTC. The chain couples TRBV7-8 to TRBJ2-5; TRBD2 matches at 8 bases. V lost 2 bases to trimming and J lost 4 bases; unmatched junction nucleotides: 6. Germline CDR1 SGHVS, CDR2 FQNEAQ. This CDR3 is 15 amino acids long.

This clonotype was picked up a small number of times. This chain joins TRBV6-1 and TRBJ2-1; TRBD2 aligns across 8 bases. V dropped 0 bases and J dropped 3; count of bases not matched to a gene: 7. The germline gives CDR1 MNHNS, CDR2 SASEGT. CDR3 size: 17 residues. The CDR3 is CASSEAAVAGFYNEQFF. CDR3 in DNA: TGTGCCAGCAGTGAAGCGGCTGTAGCGGGATTCTACAATGAGCAGTTCTTC.

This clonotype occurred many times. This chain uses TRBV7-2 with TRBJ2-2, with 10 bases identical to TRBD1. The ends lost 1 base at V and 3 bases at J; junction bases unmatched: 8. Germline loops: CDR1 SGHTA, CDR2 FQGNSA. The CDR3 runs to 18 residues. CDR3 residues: CASSLGGPDRGHTGELFF. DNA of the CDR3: TGTGCCAGCAGCTTAGGGGGGCCAGACAGGGGGCACACCGGGGAGCTGTTTTTT.

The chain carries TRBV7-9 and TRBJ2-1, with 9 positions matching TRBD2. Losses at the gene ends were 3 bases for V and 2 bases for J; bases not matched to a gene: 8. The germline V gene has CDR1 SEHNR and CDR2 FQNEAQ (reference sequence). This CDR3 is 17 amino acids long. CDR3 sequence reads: CASSFSTSGSTYNEQFF. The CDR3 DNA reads TGTGCCAGCAGCTTTTCGACTAGCGGCAGTACCTACAATGAGCAGTTCTTC.

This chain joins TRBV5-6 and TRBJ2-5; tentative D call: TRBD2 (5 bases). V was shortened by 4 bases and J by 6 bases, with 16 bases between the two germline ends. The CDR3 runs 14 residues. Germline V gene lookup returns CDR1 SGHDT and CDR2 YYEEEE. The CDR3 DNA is TGTGCCAGCAGCCCGACGGAGTCCGGGAAGACCCAGTACTTC. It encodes CASSPTESGKTQYF.

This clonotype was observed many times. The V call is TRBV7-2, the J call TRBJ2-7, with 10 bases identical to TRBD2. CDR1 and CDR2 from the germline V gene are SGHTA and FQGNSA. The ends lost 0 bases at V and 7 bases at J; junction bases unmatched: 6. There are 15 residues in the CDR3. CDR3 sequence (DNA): TGTGCCAGCAGCTTAGCTCTAGCGGGAGCTAGTGAGCAGTACTTC. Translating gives CASSLALAGASEQYF.

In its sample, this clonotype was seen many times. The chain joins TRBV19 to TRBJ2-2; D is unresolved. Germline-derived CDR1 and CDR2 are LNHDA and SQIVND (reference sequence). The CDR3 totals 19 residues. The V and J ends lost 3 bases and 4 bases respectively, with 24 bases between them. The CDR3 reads CASSISGVTGRRGTGELFF. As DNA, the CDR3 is TGTGCCAGTAGTATTAGTGGGGTGACGGGCCGACGAGGCACCGGGGAGCTGTTTTTT.

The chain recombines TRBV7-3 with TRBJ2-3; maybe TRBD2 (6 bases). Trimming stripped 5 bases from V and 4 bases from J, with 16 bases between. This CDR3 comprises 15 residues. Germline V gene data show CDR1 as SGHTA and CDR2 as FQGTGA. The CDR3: CASSLSGGGSDTQYF. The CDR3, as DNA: TGTGCCAGCAGCCTTAGCGGAGGCGGGTCAGATACGCAGTATTTT.

The CDR3 sequence: CASGETGYKQYV. CDR3 nucleotide sequence: TGTGCCAGCGGGGAGACAGGGTACAAGCAGTACGTC. V and J are TRBV6-2 or TRBV6-3 and TRBJ2-7; TRBD1 aligns across 7 bases. From germline, CDR1 is MNHEY and CDR2 SVGEGT. The V and J ends lost 8 bases and 8 bases, in that order; junction bases with no gene match: 9. The CDR3 totals 12 residues.

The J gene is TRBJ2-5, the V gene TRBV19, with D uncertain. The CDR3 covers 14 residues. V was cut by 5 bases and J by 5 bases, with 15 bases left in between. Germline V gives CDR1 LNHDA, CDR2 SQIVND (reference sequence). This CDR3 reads CASSPTVPRETQYF. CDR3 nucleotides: TGTGCCAGTAGTCCGACGGTACCCCGGGAGACCCAGTACTTC.

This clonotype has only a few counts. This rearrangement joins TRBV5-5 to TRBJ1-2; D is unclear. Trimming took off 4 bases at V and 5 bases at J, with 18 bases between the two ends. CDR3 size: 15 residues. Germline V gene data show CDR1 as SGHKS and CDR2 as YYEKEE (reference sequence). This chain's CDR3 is CASSLQLRPPYGYTF. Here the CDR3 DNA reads TGTGCCAGCAGCCTCCAGCTGAGGCCCCCGTATGGCTACACCTTC.

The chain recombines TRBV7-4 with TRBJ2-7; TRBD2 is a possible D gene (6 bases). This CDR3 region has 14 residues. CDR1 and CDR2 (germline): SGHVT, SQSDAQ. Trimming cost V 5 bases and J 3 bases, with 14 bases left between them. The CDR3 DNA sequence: TGTGCCAGCAGCGCCTCCGGGACTGTCTACGAGCAGTACGTC. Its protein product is CASSASGTVYEQYV.

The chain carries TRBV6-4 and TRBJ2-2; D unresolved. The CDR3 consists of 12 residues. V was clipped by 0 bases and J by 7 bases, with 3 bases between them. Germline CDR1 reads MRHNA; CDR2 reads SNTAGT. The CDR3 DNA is TGTGCCAGCAGTGACTCTGGCGGGGAGCTGTTTTTT. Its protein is CASSDSGGELFF.

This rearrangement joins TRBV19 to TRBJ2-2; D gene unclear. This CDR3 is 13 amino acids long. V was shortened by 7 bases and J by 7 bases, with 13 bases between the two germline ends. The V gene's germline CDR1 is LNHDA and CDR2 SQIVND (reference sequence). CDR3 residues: CASMVWSSGELFF. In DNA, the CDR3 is TGTGCCAGTATGGTATGGTCGAGCGGGGAGCTGTTTTTT. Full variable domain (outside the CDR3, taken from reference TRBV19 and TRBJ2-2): DGGITQSPKYLFRKEGQNVTLSCEQNLNHDAMYWYRQDPGQGLRLIYYSQIVNDFQKGDIAEGYSVSREKKESFPLTVTSAQKNPTAFYLCASMVWSSGELFFGEGSRLTVL.

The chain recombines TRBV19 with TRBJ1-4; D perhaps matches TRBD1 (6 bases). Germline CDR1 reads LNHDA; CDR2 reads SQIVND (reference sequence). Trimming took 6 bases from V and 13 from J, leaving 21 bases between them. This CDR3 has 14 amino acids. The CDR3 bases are TGTGCCAGTAGCTTGACAGGTCGGTTTTCGGGACTGTTTTTT. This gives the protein CASSLTGRFSGLFF.

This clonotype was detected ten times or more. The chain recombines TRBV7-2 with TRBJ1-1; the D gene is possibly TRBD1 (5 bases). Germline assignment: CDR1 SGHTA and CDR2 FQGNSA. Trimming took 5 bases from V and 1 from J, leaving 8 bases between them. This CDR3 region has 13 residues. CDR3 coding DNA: TGTGCCAGCAGCCGGACAACGAACACTGAAGCTTTCTTT. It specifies CASSRTTNTEAFF.

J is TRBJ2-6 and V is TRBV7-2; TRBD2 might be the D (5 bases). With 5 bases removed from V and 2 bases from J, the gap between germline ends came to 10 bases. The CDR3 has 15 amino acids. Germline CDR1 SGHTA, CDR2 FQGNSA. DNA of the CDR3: TGTGCCAGCAGCCACACGGGAACTGGGGCCAACGTCCTGACTTTC. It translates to CASSHTGTGANVLTF.

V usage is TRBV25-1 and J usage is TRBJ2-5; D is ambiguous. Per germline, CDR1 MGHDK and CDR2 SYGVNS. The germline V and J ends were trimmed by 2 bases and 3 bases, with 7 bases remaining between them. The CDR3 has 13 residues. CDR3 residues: CASSEHQEETQYF. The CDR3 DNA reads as TGTGCCAGCAGTGAACACCAAGAAGAGACCCAGTACTTC.

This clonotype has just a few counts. CDR3 loop: CASSSWPAPNTEAFF. CDR3 coding DNA: TGTGCCAGCAGTTCTTGGCCAGCCCCGAACACTGAAGCTTTCTTT. This chain connects TRBV27 to TRBJ1-1, with D unclear. The CDR3 totals 15 residues. The V gene's germline CDR1 is MNHEY and CDR2 SMNVEV (reference sequence). The V gene lost 4 bases and the J gene lost 1 base, with 13 bases spanning the gap.

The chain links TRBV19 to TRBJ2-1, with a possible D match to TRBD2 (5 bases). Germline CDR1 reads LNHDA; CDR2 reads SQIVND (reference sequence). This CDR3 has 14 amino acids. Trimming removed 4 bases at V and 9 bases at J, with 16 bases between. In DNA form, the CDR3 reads TGTGCCAGTAGTACACTAGGACCCGGTCCTGAGCAGTTCTTC. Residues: CASSTLGPGPEQFF.

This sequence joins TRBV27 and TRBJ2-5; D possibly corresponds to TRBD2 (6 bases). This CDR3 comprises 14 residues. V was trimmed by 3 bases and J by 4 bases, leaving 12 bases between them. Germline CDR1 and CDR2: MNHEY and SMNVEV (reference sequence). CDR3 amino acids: CASSFRGSGETQYF. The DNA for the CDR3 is TGTGCCAGCAGTTTTCGGGGGTCCGGAGAGACCCAGTACTTC.